This T cell receptor beta chain was retrieved from a study of cytomegalovirus exposure and HLA in healthy donors. As for this clone: Its specificity is unknown.

Regarding the study as a whole: Three CMV-associated chains proved CMV antigen-specific in vitro. One variant, a missense change in DCLRE1C, was linked in a later analysis to TCR beta V- and J-gene trimming. Reported results showed that the classifier diagnosed cytomegalovirus status with high specificity and sensitivity. What TCR beta sequences reportedly achieved was accurate prediction of HLA-A and HLA-B alleles in most subjects.

The CDR3 runs 17 residues. Germline V CDR1 and CDR2: MGHDK, SYGVNS. Trimming at V came to 5 bases and at J to 5 bases, leaving 12 bases not matched to a gene. 60 Vbeta and 13 Jbeta primers were used in PCR. The protocol was immunoSEQ multiplex PCR, while the TCRdb copy is restricted to in-frame clones and leaves out a portion. This sample has roughly 180,000 clones, with around 80% found just once. Sequenced: PBMCs. This receptor was taken from a boy between 2 and 10 years old in good health and CMV-seronegative. The rearrangement uses TRBV25-1 and TRBJ2-5; 12 positions match TRBD2. The CDR3 DNA follows: TGTGCCAGCAGTCCAAACCTCCGCCTAGCGGGAGGGGAGACCCAGTACTTC. Its translation is CASSPNLRLAGGETQYF. Looking up the rest from reference TRBV25-1 and TRBJ2-5 gives the full variable domain: EADIYQTPRYLVIGTGKKITLECSQTMGHDKMYWYQQDPGMELHLIHYSYGVNSTEKGDLSSESTVSRIRTEHFPLTLESARPSHTSQYLCASSPNLRLAGGETQYFGPGTRLLVL.